This T cell receptor (beta chain) was recovered during a study of cytomegalovirus exposure and HLA in healthy donors. PCR primers comprised 60 Vbeta and 13 Jbeta primers. Sequencing used immunoSEQ multiplex PCR; TCRdb keeps in-frame clones, though not all of them. There are about 93,000 clones in the sample; 82% occur only once, and about 3.8% lies in the top ten. Germline CDR1 reads SGHTA; CDR2 reads FQGTGA. Trimming took 3 bases from V and 2 from J, leaving 9 bases between them. The length of the CDR3 is 14 residues. This sequence was found in a man aged 50 to 60 in good health and CMV-seronegative. Sequencing was performed on PBMCs. The V gene is TRBV7-3, the J gene TRBJ2-3, with a possible D match to TRBD2 (7 bases). The CDR3 sequence is CASSFAGATDTQYF. The CDR3 bases are TGTGCCAGCAGCTTCGCGGGGGCCACAGATACGCAGTATTTT.